The subject of this entry is one T cell receptor beta chain. The data belong to a study of blood T cell repertoires in COVID-19. Study overall: Whether acute or convalescent, the COVID-19 samples came from the United States, Italy and Spain. PBMCs, B-cell-depleted T cells, or T cells provided the cDNA or gDNA that made up the material.

Methods used by the authors: Amplified reference gene primers provided the basis for estimating nucleated cell counts. Repertoires were generated with immunoSEQ multiplex PCR, while TCRdb's copy carries only in-frame clones and drops some. The V and J calls and clone size come from that table; D and trimming were worked out from the DNA. The sample has 150,000 to 200,000 clones, approximately 85% seen once. The J segment lost 6 bases and the V segment lost 6 bases, leaving 6 bases of the junction unmatched. The CDR3 sequence is 15 residues long. From germline, CDR1 is SNHLY and CDR2 FYNNEI. What was sequenced was peripheral blood. This receptor was obtained from a man in his 60s with acute or convalescent COVID-19. This rearrangement joins TRBV2 to TRBJ2-2; 11 positions agree with TRBD1. The CDR3 loop is CASSTTGQGAGELFF. DNA of the CDR3: TGTGCCAGCAGCACCACGGGACAGGGGGCCGGGGAGCTGTTTTTT. Together with reference TRBV2 and TRBJ2-2, the CDR3 gives the full variable domain: EPEVTQTPSHQVTQMGQEVILRCVPISNHLYFYWYRQILGQKVEFLVSFYNNEISEKSEIFDDQFSVERPDGSNFTLKIRSTKLEDSAMYFCASSTTGQGAGELFFGEGSRLTVL.